The clone carrying this T cell receptor beta chain occurred once. Its antigen remains unidentified. This same CDR3 is encoded by further DNA sequences in the sample. This sample was taken from a study of shared clonotypes between healthy human individuals. Background on the study: Used for every donor were three CD4 naive, three CD4 memory, two CD8 naive and one CD8 memory plate. General study points: The researchers took only blood, and tissue repertoires probably look different. In a few donors, about 5% of naive CD4 clonotypes appeared in common.

Clones were sequenced by immunoSEQ multiplex PCR, and TCRdb holds only the in-frame ones, with some missing. The table has 800,000 to 950,000 clones, about 96% seen once. CD45RO-negative, CCR7-selected cells formed the naive CD8 fraction, which excluded terminally differentiated effector memory CD45RA+ cells. Those who donated were healthy HIV-negative adults, with no recent acute infections or vaccinations reported. CDR3 length: 14 amino acids. V was pared by 3 bases and J by 3 bases, with 10 bases between. Germline values: CDR1 PRHDT, CDR2 FYEKMQ (reference sequence). J is TRBJ2-3 and V is TRBV13, with D possibly TRBD1 on 6 matching bases. The sample comprised naive CD8+ T cells sorted from blood. This receptor was obtained from a man younger than 40 in good health. The CDR3 DNA reads TGTGCCAGCAGCTTTCGAGGGGGAACAGATACGCAGTATTTT. This codes for CASSFRGGTDTQYF. The full variable domain, with the rest looked up from reference TRBV13 and TRBJ2-3, is AAGVIQSPRHLIKEKRETATLKCYPIPRHDTVYWYQQGPGQDPQFLISFYEKMQSDKGSIPDRFSAQQFSDYHSELNMSSLELGDSALYFCASSFRGGTDTQYFGPGTRLTVL.